These 9 T cell receptor beta chains were all obtained from the same sample, sequenced in a study of cytomegalovirus exposure and HLA in healthy donors. Use of 60 Vbeta and 13 Jbeta primers characterized the PCR. Sequencing used immunoSEQ multiplex PCR; TCRdb keeps in-frame clones, though not all of them. The table has roughly 190,000 clones, over 70% seen once. Sequences were obtained from PBMCs. Receptors originate from a middle-aged man in good health and CMV-seronegative.

The chain has TRBV4-1 and TRBJ1-1; 9 nucleotides line up with TRBD1. Germline V gene data show CDR1 as MGHRA and CDR2 as YSYEKL. With 4 bases clipped from V and 4 bases from J, the junction kept 13 bases outside the gene matches. There are 17 residues in the CDR3. The CDR3, as DNA: TGCGCCAGCAGCCGTTTACAGGGGGCCGGAGCAAGCACTGAAGCTTTCTTT. Translated: CASSRLQGAGASTEAFF.

The chain recombines TRBV7-2 with TRBJ2-2; D is perhaps TRBD1 (5 bases). The V and J ends lost 8 bases and 1 base respectively, with 8 bases between them. CDR3 length equals 13 residues. The germline CDR1 and CDR2 sequences are SGHTA and FQGNSA. CDR3 DNA sequence: TGTGCCAGCCTCCAGGGGAACACCGGGGAGCTGTTTTTT. The encoded protein is CASLQGNTGELFF.

The chain has TRBV7-8 and TRBJ1-6; D not resolved. The V gene lost 5 bases and the J gene lost 7 bases, with 12 bases spanning the gap. The length of the CDR3 is 14 residues. The germline gives CDR1 SGHVS, CDR2 FQNEAQ. Here the CDR3 reads CASSPRAGNSPLHF. The CDR3 DNA follows: TGTGCCAGCAGCCCCCGGGCGGGGAATTCACCCCTCCACTTT.

The rearrangement links TRBV19 to TRBJ2-3, with TRBD2 identical over 7 bases. CDR1 is LNHDA and CDR2 is SQIVND in the germline V gene (reference sequence). Trimming removed 5 bases from V and 0 bases from J; junction bases left unmatched: 8. The CDR3 consists of 16 residues. CDR3 amino acids: CASSPLGRESTDTQYF. DNA for the CDR3: TGTGCCAGTAGTCCCCTCGGGCGGGAGAGCACAGATACGCAGTATTTT.

There are a few counts of this clone. The chain has TRBV27 and TRBJ1-1; TRBD1 agrees at 7 bases. There are 18 residues in the CDR3. The V segment lost 4 bases and the J segment 5 bases; nucleotides outside the gene matches: 19. The germline gives CDR1 MNHEY, CDR2 SMNVEV (reference sequence). The CDR3 protein is CASSSTLGQYKRVTEAFF. CDR3 coding DNA: TGTGCCAGCAGTTCAACCCTGGGACAGTATAAAAGAGTAACTGAAGCTTTCTTT.

The J gene is TRBJ1-2, the V gene TRBV30; possibly TRBD1 for D (6 bases). There are 14 residues in the CDR3. The V end lost 0 bases, the J end lost 3 bases, and 11 bases lay between the germline ends. Germline V gene data show CDR1 as GTSNPN and CDR2 as SVGIG (reference sequence). The CDR3 sequence: CAWSVSTGDYGYTF. CDR3 nucleotides: TGTGCCTGGAGTGTATCGACAGGAGACTATGGCTACACCTTC.

This clone occurred once. The chain uses TRBV2 and TRBJ2-7, with no clear D. The germline CDR1 and CDR2 sequences are SNHLY and FYNNEI. Deletions cut 4 bases from V and 4 bases from J, with 5 bases between. The CDR3 spans 11 residues. The CDR3 loop reads CASSVLYEQYF. Here the CDR3 DNA reads TGTGCCAGCAGTGTTCTGTACGAGCAGTACTTC.

The V and J genes are TRBV6-5 and TRBJ2-7, with 8 positions matching TRBD1. The V gene's germline CDR1 is MNHEY and CDR2 SVGAGI. V was pared by 7 bases and J by 4 bases, with 9 bases of the junction left unmatched. This CDR3 has 14 amino acids. The CDR3, as DNA: TGTGCCAGCATGGGACAGGACTCTGATTACGAGCAGTACTTC. It translates to CASMGQDSDYEQYF.

The chain carries TRBV14 and TRBJ2-7, with 7 bases fitting TRBD1. The CDR3 is 15 residues long. Germline lookup yields CDR1 SGHDN and CDR2 FVKESK. V shed 1 base and J 3 bases; nucleotides not matched to a gene: 6. The CDR3 sequence: CASSQGTGLGYEQYF. DNA for the CDR3: TGTGCCAGCAGCCAAGGGACAGGTCTAGGCTACGAGCAGTACTTC.